This TCR beta chain originates from a study of shared clonotypes between healthy human individuals. Turning to the study itself: The donor group consisted of a couple of women and three men, aged 18 to 49. Study-wide results and limits: The sampled material consisted only of blood, and tissue repertoires are likely to differ. Sharing across four donors was highest in naive CD4 (around 5%) and lowest in memory CD8 (roughly 0.4%).

Every subset's genomic DNA went evenly onto several immunoSEQ plates. Data came from immunoSEQ multiplex PCR; TCRdb stores just in-frame clones and leaves some out. The sample records more than 1 million clones, approximately 78% being singletons. This CDR3 has 17 amino acids. J was trimmed by 2 bases and V by 8 bases; bases with no gene match: 12. Germline CDR1 MGHRA, CDR2 YSYEKL. Remarks on this clone: Its antigen is unknown.

The sequenced sample consisted of memory CD4+ T cells from PBMCs. Subset reported: CD45RA-negative fraction. J is TRBJ2-3 and V is TRBV4-1, with 11 bases lining up with TRBD2. The TCR was taken from a man between 18 and 35 years old in good health. Some clones in this sample may be carry-over from other donors' samples. This CDR3 is CASQWALAGANTDTQYF. The CDR3 region has the DNA TGCGCCAGCCAGTGGGCACTAGCGGGGGCCAACACAGATACGCAGTATTTT.